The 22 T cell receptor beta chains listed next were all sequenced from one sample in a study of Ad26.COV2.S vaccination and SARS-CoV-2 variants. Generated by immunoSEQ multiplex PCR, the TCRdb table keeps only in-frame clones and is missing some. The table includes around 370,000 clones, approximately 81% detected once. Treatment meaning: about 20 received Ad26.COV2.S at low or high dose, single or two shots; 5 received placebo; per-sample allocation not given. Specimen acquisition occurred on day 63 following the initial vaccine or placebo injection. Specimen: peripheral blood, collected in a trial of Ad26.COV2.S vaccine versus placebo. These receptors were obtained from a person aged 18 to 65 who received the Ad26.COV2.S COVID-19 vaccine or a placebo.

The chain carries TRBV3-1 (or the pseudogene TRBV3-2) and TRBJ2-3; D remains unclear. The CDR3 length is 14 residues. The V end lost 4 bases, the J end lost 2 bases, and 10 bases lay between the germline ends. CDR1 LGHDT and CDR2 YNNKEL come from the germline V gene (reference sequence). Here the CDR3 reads CASSPFRATDTQYF. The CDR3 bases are TGTGCCAGCAGCCCCTTTCGGGCCACAGATACGCAGTATTTT.

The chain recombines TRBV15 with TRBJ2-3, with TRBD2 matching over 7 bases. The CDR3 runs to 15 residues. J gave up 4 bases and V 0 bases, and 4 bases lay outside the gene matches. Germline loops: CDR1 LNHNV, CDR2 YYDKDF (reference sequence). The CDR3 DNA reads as TGTGCCACCAGCAGAGAGGGGGGGAGACCAGATACGCAGTATTTT. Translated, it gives CATSREGGRPDTQYF. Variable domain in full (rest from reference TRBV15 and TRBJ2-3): DAMVIQNPRYQVTQFGKPVTLSCSQTLNHNVMYWYQQKSSQAPKLLFHYYDKDFNNEADTPDNFQSRRPNTSFCFLDIRSPGLGDTAMYLCATSREGGRPDTQYFGPGTRLTVL.

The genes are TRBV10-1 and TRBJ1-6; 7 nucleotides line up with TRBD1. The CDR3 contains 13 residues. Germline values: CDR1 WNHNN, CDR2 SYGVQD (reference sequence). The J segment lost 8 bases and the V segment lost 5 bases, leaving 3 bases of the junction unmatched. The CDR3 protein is CASSRQGDSPLHF. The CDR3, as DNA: TGCGCCAGCAGTCGACAGGGAGATTCACCCCTCCACTTT.

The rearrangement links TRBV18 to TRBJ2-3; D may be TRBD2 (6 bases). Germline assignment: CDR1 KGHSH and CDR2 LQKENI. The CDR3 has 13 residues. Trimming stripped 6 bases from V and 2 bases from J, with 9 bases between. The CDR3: CASSRGNTDTQYF. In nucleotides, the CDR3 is TGTGCCAGCTCGCGGGGCAACACAGATACGCAGTATTTT. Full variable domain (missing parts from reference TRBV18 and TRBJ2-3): NAGVMQNPRHLVRRRGQEARLRCSPMKGHSHVYWYRQLPEEGLKFMVYLQKENIIDESGMPKERFSAEFPKEGPSILRIQQVVRGDSAAYFCASSRGNTDTQYFGPGTRLTVL.

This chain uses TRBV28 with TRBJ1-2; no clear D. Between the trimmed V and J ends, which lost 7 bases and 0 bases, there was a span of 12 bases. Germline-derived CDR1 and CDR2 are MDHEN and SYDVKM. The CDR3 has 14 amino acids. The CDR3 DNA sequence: TGTGCCAGCATGATTAGTTCAGCTAACTATGGCTACACCTTC. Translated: CASMISSANYGYTF.

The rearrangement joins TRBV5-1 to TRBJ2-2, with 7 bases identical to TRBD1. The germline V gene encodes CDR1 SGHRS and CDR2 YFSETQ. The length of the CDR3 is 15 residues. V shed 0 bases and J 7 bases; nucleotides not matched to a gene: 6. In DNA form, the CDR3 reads TGCGCCAGCAGCTTGGTGGACAGGATGGACGGGGAGCTGTTTTTT. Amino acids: CASSLVDRMDGELFF.

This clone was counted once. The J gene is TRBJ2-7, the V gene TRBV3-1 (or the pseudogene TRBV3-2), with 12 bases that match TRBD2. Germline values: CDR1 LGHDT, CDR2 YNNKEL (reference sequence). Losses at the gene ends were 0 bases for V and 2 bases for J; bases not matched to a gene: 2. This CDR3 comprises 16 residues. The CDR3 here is CASSQEGLAGTYEQYF. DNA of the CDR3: TGTGCCAGCAGCCAAGAAGGACTAGCGGGAACCTACGAGCAGTACTTC.

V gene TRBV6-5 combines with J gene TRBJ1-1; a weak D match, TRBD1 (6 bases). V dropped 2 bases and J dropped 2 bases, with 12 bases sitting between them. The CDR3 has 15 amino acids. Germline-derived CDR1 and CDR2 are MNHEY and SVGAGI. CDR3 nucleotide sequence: TGTGCCAGCAGTTACCGTCCCAGGGGAAACACTGAAGCTTTCTTT. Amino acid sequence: CASSYRPRGNTEAFF.

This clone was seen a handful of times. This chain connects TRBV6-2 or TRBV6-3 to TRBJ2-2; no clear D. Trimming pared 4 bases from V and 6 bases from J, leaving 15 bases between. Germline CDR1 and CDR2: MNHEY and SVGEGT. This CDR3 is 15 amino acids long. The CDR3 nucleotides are TGTGCCAGCAGTTCCAACGGTGGGGAAGCCGGGGAGCTGTTTTTT. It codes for CASSSNGGEAGELFF.

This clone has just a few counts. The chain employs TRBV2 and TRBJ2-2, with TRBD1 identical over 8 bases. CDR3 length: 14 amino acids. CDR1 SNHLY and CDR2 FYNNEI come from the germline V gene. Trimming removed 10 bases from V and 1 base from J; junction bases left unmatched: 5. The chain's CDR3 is CAINRGRNTGELFF. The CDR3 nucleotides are TGTGCCATCAACAGGGGGAGGAACACCGGGGAGCTGTTTTTT. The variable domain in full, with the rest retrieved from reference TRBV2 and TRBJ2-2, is EPEVTQTPSHQVTQMGQEVILRCVPISNHLYFYWYRQILGQKVEFLVSFYNNEISEKSEIFDDQFSVERPDGSNFTLKIRSTKLEDSAMYFCAINRGRNTGELFFGEGSRLTVL.

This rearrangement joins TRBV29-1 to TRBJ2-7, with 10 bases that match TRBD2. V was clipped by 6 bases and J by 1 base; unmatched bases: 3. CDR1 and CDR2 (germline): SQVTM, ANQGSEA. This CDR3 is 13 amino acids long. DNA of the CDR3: TGCAGCGTAGGACTAGCGGAGTCCTACGAGCAGTACTTC. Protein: CSVGLAESYEQYF.

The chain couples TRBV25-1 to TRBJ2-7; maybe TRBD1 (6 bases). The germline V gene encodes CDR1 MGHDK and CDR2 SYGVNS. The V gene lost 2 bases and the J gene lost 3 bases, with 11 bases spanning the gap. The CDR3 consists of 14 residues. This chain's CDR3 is CASSETTGGYEQYF. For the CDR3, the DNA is TGTGCCAGCAGTGAAACGACAGGAGGCTACGAGCAGTACTTC.

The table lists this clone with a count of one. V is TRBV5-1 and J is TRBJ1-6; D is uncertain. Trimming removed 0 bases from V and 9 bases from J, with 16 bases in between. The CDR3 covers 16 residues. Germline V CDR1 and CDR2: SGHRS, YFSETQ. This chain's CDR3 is CASSLAAGDYFSPLHF. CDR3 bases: TGCGCCAGCAGCTTGGCGGCAGGAGACTATTTTTCACCCCTCCACTTT.

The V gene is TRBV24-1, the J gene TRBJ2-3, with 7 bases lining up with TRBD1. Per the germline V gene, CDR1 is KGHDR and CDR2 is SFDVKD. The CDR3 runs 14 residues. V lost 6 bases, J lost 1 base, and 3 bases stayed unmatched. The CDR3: CATSPTGRTDTQYF. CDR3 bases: TGTGCCACCAGTCCGACAGGGCGCACAGATACGCAGTATTTT.

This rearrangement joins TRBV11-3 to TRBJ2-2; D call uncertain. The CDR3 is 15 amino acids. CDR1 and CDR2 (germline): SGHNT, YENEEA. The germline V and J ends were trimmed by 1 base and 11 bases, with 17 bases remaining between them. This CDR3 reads CASSLGFARRGELFF. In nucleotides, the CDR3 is TGTGCCAGCAGCTTAGGGTTTGCAAGGCGTGGTGAGCTGTTTTTT.

CDR3 region: CASSLIGQLYEQYF. CDR3 in DNA: TGTGCCAGCAGTTTAATTGGACAGCTCTACGAGCAGTACTTC. The chain carries TRBV27 and TRBJ2-7, with D tentatively TRBD1 (6 bases). The CDR3 contains 14 residues. Trimming shortened V by 2 bases and J by 3 bases, and 11 bases separated the two germline ends. Germline V gene data show CDR1 as MNHEY and CDR2 as SMNVEV (reference sequence).

The CDR3 nucleotides read TGTGCCAGCAGTTACTCGAAGACAGGTACAGGATCACCCCTCCACTTT. Its protein product is CASSYSKTGTGSPLHF. The rearrangement joins TRBV6-5 to TRBJ1-6; possibly TRBD1 for D (6 bases). Per germline, CDR1 MNHEY and CDR2 SVGAGI. Trimming pared 0 bases from V and 10 bases from J, leaving 16 bases between. This CDR3 spans 16 amino acids.

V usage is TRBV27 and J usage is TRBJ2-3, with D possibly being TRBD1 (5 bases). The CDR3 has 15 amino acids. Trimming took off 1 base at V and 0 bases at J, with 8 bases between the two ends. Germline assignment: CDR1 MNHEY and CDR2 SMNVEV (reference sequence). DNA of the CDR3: TGTGCCAGCAGTTTATTCAGGGCCAGCACAGATACGCAGTATTTT. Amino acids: CASSLFRASTDTQYF.

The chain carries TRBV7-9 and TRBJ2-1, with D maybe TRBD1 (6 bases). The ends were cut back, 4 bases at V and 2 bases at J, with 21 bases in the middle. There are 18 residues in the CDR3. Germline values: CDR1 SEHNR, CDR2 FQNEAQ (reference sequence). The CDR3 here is CASSSNVPGTQTYNEQFF. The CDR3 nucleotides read TGTGCCAGCAGCTCAAATGTTCCCGGGACACAAACCTACAATGAGCAGTTCTTC.

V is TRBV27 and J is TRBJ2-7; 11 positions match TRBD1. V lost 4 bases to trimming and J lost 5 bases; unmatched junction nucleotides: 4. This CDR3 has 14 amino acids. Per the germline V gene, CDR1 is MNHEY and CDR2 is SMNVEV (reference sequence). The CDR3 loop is CASSWTGGRDEQYF. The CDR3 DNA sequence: TGTGCCAGCAGTTGGACAGGGGGCCGGGACGAGCAGTACTTC.

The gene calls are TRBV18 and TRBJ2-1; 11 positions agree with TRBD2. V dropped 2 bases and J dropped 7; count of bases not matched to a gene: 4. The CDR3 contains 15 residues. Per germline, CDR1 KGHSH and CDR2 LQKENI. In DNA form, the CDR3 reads TGTGCCAGCTCACCAAGTAGCGGGGGGGCAAATGAGCAGTTCTTC. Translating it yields CASSPSSGGANEQFF.

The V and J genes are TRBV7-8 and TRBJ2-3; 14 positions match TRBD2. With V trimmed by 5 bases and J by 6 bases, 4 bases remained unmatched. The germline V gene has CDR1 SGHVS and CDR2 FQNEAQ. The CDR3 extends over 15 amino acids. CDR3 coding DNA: TGTGCCAGCAGCCGGACTAGCGGGGGGCCGGATACGCAGTATTTT. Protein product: CASSRTSGGPDTQYF.